The 3 T cell receptor beta chains reported below all come from one sample, sequenced in a study of blood T cell repertoires in COVID-19 (dated by TCRdb to the early 2020s). The library was built by means of the immunoSEQ multiplex PCR assay. Sourced from immuneACCESS, this table was stored by TCRdb with only in-frame sequences that have V and J called. A share of the clones is absent; for the studies checked, an unresolved V gene accounts for under half, and the remainder has no known explanation. Present in this sample are about 190,000 clones, about four fifths of which were seen just once. The ten largest clones capture under 4% of the sample. Material: PBMCs or T cells enriched from blood (not recorded which). Source of these receptors: a woman between 25 and 40 years old who had been exposed to COVID-19.

This chain links TRBV20-1 with TRBJ2-5; TRBD2 agrees at 9 bases. The length of the CDR3 is 15 residues. Losses at the gene ends were 3 bases for V and 2 bases for J; bases not matched to a gene: 7. Per germline, CDR1 DFQATT and CDR2 SNEGSKA (reference sequence). CDR3 sequence (DNA): TGCAGTGCTAGTAACCGACTAGCGGCGCAAGAGACCCAGTACTTC. It translates to CSASNRLAAQETQYF.

This clone was counted once. The J gene is TRBJ1-1, the V gene TRBV5-1, with 12 bases that match TRBD1. V lost 2 bases and J lost 5; bases outside the gene matches: 7. The CDR3 spans 16 residues. Per the germline V gene, CDR1 is SGHRS and CDR2 is YFSETQ. CDR3 DNA sequence: TGCGCCAGCAGCTTCTCCGGGACAGGGGGCGGGACTGAAGCTTTCTTT. It encodes CASSFSGTGGGTEAFF.

CDR3 coding DNA: TGTGCCACCAGCAGAGATCCGAACAGCGGCTACGAGCAGTACTTC. This translates into CATSRDPNSGYEQYF. The rearrangement joins TRBV15 to TRBJ2-7; D is possibly TRBD2 (5 bases). V was cut by 0 bases and J by 3 bases, with 12 bases left in between. In germline, CDR1 is LNHNV, CDR2 YYDKDF (reference sequence). The CDR3 totals 15 residues.